The clone carrying this TCR beta chain appeared a few times. The sample belongs to a study of identical twins. MiXCR, applied by TCRdb to the 5' RACE reads, yields one record per CDR3 protein. The profile shows hundreds of thousands of distinct CDR3 sequences, 6.5% to 9.5% of them singletons. Trimming removed 2 bases from V and 4 bases from J, with 18 bases in between. Germline CDR1 DFQATT, CDR2 SNEGSKA (reference sequence). This CDR3 has 16 residues. These sequences were also reported in another study, on yellow fever vaccine responses in identical twins.

Sample: memory (CD45RO+) T cells sorted from blood. The receptor comes from a young woman in good health. The rearrangement joins TRBV20-1 to TRBJ2-1, with D perhaps TRBD1 or TRBD2 (6 bases each). The CDR3: CSARLVGGPLYNEQFF. CDR3 DNA sequence: TGCAGTGCTAGACTAGTTGGGGGGCCGTTATACAATGAGCAGTTCTTC.